The rows below give T cell receptor beta chains drawn from one sample of a study of naive and memory T cell subsets. Each CDR3 protein gets one entry after TCRdb re-called the UMI-ligation and nested PCR reads with MiXCR. The data contain fewer than 35,000 distinct CDR3 sequences, approximately 7.1% of them singletons. The specimen comprised skin, sampled from a tuberculin skin test site. Receptor source: an adult in good health. Both conserved end residues are part of each CDR3. The D gene is left open where the match is weak. Size values are once, few and many counts, or a class for expanded clones, and some rows have none.

clone_size: many
v_call: TRBV27
j_call: TRBJ2-5
d_call: .
cdr3_nt: TGTGCCAGCAGTACCGGTCGTCAGGGGTGGACCCAGTACTTC
cdr3_aa: CASSTGRQGWTQYF

clone_size: many
v_call: TRBV5-6
j_call: TRBJ2-7
d_call: .
cdr3_nt: TGTGCCAGCAGCTTCCCCGGGCTGGGCAACGAGCAGTACTTC
cdr3_aa: CASSFPGLGNEQYF

clone_size: many
v_call: TRBV6-1
j_call: TRBJ2-6
d_call: .
cdr3_nt: TGTGCCAGCAGTGGCTCGGACGGTGCCGGGGCCAACGTCCTGACTTTC
cdr3_aa: CASSGSDGAGANVLTF

clone_size: .
v_call: TRBV6-5
j_call: TRBJ2-7
d_call: TRBD1
cdr3_nt: TGTGCCAGCAGTCTATGGACAGGGGGCTCCTACGAGCAGTACTTC
cdr3_aa: CASSLWTGGSYEQYF

clone_size: .
v_call: TRBV20-1
j_call: TRBJ2-7
d_call: .
cdr3_nt: TGCAGTGCTAGAGATCCCCAAAAGGGACGGAGCTACGAGCAGTACTTC
cdr3_aa: CSARDPQKGRSYEQYF

clone_size: few
v_call: TRBV6-5
j_call: TRBJ1-1
d_call: TRBD1
cdr3_nt: TGTGCCAGCAGCAACCTGGACAGGTTGGCTGGGGCTTTCTTT
cdr3_aa: CASSNLDRLAGAFF

clone_size: many
v_call: TRBV15
j_call: TRBJ2-3
d_call: TRBD2
cdr3_nt: TGTGCCACCAGCAGAGCCCGACGAAGAACTAGCGGGGCCACAGATACGCAGTATTTT
cdr3_aa: CATSRARRRTSGATDTQYF

clone_size: few
v_call: TRBV7-6
j_call: TRBJ2-1
d_call: .
cdr3_nt: TGTGCCAGCAGTCCGGGGGGCACCCTCAATGAGCAGTTCTTC
cdr3_aa: CASSPGGTLNEQFF

clone_size: few
v_call: TRBV5-1
j_call: TRBJ2-5
d_call: .
cdr3_nt: TGCGCCAGCAGCTTGGAAGCAGGGGTACAAGAGACCCAGTACTTC
cdr3_aa: CASSLEAGVQETQYF

clone_size: many
v_call: TRBV7-2
j_call: TRBJ1-1
d_call: TRBD1
cdr3_nt: TGTGCCAGCAGCTTAGCAGGGGGCTCCGCTGAAGCTTTCTTT
cdr3_aa: CASSLAGGSAEAFF

clone_size: many
v_call: TRBV4-1
j_call: TRBJ2-2
d_call: TRBD2
cdr3_nt: TGCGCCAGCAGCCAAGATCTCGGGGGGGGTTCGAACACCGGGGAGCTGTTTTTT
cdr3_aa: CASSQDLGGGSNTGELFF

clone_size: few
v_call: TRBV9
j_call: TRBJ1-2
d_call: .
cdr3_nt: TGTGCCAGCAGCGTAGATTTCCCAGCGCTGTCTGGCTACACCTTC
cdr3_aa: CASSVDFPALSGYTF

clone_size: few
v_call: TRBV20-1
j_call: TRBJ1-1
d_call: .
cdr3_nt: TGCAGTGCTAGAGAGCCCACGTTGAACACTGAAGCTTTCTTT
cdr3_aa: CSAREPTLNTEAFF

clone_size: .
v_call: TRBV6-5
j_call: TRBJ1-6
d_call: .
cdr3_nt: TGTGCCAGCAGTTACGCCAATAATTCACCCCTCCACTTT
cdr3_aa: CASSYANNSPLHF

clone_size: many
v_call: TRBV2
j_call: TRBJ2-2
d_call: TRBD2
cdr3_nt: TGTGCCAGCAGTGAAGACTTAGCGGGGGGCGGGGAGCTGTTTTTT
cdr3_aa: CASSEDLAGGGELFF

clone_size: few
v_call: TRBV2
j_call: TRBJ1-6
d_call: .
cdr3_nt: TGTGCCAGCAGTGAAGCCCCGGGGGCTGGGTCACCCCTCCACTTT
cdr3_aa: CASSEAPGAGSPLHF

clone_size: few
v_call: TRBV19
j_call: TRBJ2-1
d_call: TRBD1
cdr3_nt: TGTGCCAGTAGCGAAGGCCAGGGGGCCCTTCGTCGGTTCTTC
cdr3_aa: CASSEGQGALRRFF

clone_size: .
v_call: TRBV5-1
j_call: TRBJ2-7
d_call: .
cdr3_nt: TGCGCCAGCAGCTTCTGGGTCGGTGACTACGAGCAGTACTTC
cdr3_aa: CASSFWVGDYEQYF

clone_size: .
v_call: TRBV7-9
j_call: TRBJ1-6
d_call: .
cdr3_nt: TGTGCCAGCAGCTTAATGGGGGGGCGGTCACCCCTCCACTTT
cdr3_aa: CASSLMGGRSPLHF

clone_size: many
v_call: TRBV20-1
j_call: TRBJ2-5
d_call: .
cdr3_nt: TGCAGTGCCCGGGCAAGGGGTTTCCAAGAGACCCAGTACTTC
cdr3_aa: CSARARGFQETQYF

clone_size: .
v_call: TRBV19
j_call: TRBJ2-1
d_call: TRBD2
cdr3_nt: TGTGCCAGTAGTTCCCACGTCCCGGGACTAGCGGGGGGGCCTTACAATGAGCAGTTCTTC
cdr3_aa: CASSSHVPGLAGGPYNEQFF

clone_size: many
v_call: TRBV18
j_call: TRBJ2-7
d_call: TRBD1
cdr3_nt: TGTGCCAGCTCATCCCGGGACAGAGTCTACGAGCAGTACTTC
cdr3_aa: CASSSRDRVYEQYF

clone_size: many
v_call: TRBV12-3/TRBV12-4
j_call: TRBJ2-1
d_call: .
cdr3_nt: TGTGCCAGCAGTATCTCGGGGTATGAGCAGTTCTTC
cdr3_aa: CASSISGYEQFF

clone_size: .
v_call: TRBV18
j_call: TRBJ2-1
d_call: .
cdr3_nt: TGTGCCAGCTCACCGACTGTCGGAAGCTCCTACAATGAGCAGTTCTTC
cdr3_aa: CASSPTVGSSYNEQFF

clone_size: few
v_call: TRBV15
j_call: TRBJ1-5
d_call: TRBD1
cdr3_nt: TGTGCCACCAGCAGGGGACAGACTAATCAGCCCCAGCATTTT
cdr3_aa: CATSRGQTNQPQHF

clone_size: .
v_call: TRBV12-5
j_call: TRBJ1-1
d_call: TRBD1
cdr3_nt: TGTGCTGGTTTCCAGGGGGCGCGAACTGAAGCTTTCTTT
cdr3_aa: CAGFQGARTEAFF